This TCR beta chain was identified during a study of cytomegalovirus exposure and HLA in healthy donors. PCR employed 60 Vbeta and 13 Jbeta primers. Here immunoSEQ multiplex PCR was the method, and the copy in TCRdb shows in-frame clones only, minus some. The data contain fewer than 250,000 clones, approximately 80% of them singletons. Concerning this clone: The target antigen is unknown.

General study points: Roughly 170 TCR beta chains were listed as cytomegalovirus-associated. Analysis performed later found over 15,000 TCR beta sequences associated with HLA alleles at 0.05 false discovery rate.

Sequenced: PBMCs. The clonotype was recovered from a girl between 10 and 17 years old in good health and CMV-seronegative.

CDR3 DNA sequence: TGCAGCGGCCCCCCCGGGAGTCTAGCGCCCTACGAGCAGTACTTC. Its translation is CSGPPGSLAPYEQYF. The rearrangement joins TRBV29-1 to TRBJ2-5, with TRBD2 as a possible D gene (6 bases). The closer fit of TRBJ2-7 to the DNA end suggests the J call may be wrong. Germline V gene data show CDR1 as SQVTM and CDR2 as ANQGSEA. This CDR3 is built from 15 residues.